This T cell receptor (beta chain) is drawn from a study of T cells expressing NK-cell markers (dated by TCRdb to 2020 to 2021). Study-level background: TCR beta-chain repertoires were profiled in sorted CD3+CD56+NKG2C+, CD3+CD56+NKG2C- and CD3+CD56-NKG2C+ T-cell subsets from eight donors. Among the eight sequenced donors, seven were HCMV-seropositive and one was HCMV-seronegative. Randomly selected healthy volunteers, three men and five women, were used as the eight sequenced donors. The libraries were sequenced on Illumina HiSeq 2000/2500, MiSeq or NextSeq, producing 2 x 150 bp reads. Beyond this particular receptor, the publication reports: Those dominant clonotypes were again the most abundant among CD3+CD56-NKG2C+ cells in a handful of donors, at roughly 25-65%. Whether the expanded NKG2C-expressing T cell clones were specific for HCMV antigens was left unclear. In a handful of donors, the dominant CD3+CD56+NKG2C+ clonotypes ranked among the top 10 CD8+ clonotypes, making up about 1.0-7.5% of CD8+ T cells.

As regards this clonotype: The antigen this receptor binds is unknown.

The instrument was an Illumina HiSeq 2000. The TCR beta cDNA libraries were made using 5'RACE template switching, a step that added both a universal primer site and unique molecular identifiers. Synthesis of cDNA was primed from the TCR beta constant segment and was followed by two consecutive PCR amplification steps. The authors' pipeline ran thus. MIGEC handled demultiplexing of the reads and grouping by UMI, while MiTCR was used to assemble and quantify clonotypes. To exclude erroneous sequences, any TCR cDNA sequence not supported by at least two reads was discarded. The tcR package was used for downstream repertoire analysis, with clonotypes matched between fractions based on CDR3 nucleotide sequence plus V segment. Antigen specificity was annotated against VDJdb with VDJmatch, allowing one amino acid substitution in CDR3. TCRdb reanalyzed the reads, keeping one entry per CDR3 protein sequence and omitting DNA. TCRdb, rather than the study authors, made the V and J calls. This sample's clone table shows a few hundred thousand distinct CDR3 sequences. The ten top clones hold about 1.5% of the sample.

A commercial ELISA kit detecting HCMV-specific IgG in serum was used to determine HCMV serostatus. Peripheral blood mononuclear cells were isolated from blood by Ficoll density gradient centrifugation. The cysteine opens and the phenylalanine closes a CDR3 of 12 amino acids. No DNA is given. The sample comprised blood T cells: a sorted CD56 or NKG2C T cell subset, CD4+ or CD8+ T cells, or bulk PBMC T cells (not recorded which). The TCR comes from a woman in her forties or fifties in good health. Donor details come from another sample of the same person, matched by shared clones. The receptor chain draws on TRBV12-3 or TRBV12-4 and TRBJ2-7; TCRdb proposes TRBD1, but this gene call is untestable without DNA. CDR3 reads: CASRFTGTEQYF.